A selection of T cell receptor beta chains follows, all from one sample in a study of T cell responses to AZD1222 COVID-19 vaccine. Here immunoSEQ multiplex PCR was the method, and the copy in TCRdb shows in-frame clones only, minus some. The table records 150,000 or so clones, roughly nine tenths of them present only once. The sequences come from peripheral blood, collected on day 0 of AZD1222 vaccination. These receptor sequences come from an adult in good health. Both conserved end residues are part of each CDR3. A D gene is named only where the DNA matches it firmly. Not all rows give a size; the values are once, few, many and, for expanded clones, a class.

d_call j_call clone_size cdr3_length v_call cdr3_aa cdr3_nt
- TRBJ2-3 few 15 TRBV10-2 CASSETSYVPDTQYF TGCGCCAGCAGTGAGACTAGTTACGTTCCAGATACGCAGTATTTT
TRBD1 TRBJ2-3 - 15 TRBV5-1 CASSYYRGGTDTQYF TGCGCCAGCAGCTACTACAGGGGAGGCACAGATACGCAGTATTTT
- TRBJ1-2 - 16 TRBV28 CASSFRVIAQDYGYTF TGTGCCAGCAGTTTCCGGGTTATCGCGCAGGACTATGGCTACACCTTC
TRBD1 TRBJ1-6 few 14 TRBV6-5 CASSAGGPNSPLHF TGTGCCAGCAGCGCAGGGGGGCCTAATTCACCCCTCCACTTT
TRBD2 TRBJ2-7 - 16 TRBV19 CASTKGASGSSYEQYF TGTGCCAGTACCAAGGGGGCTAGCGGGAGCTCCTACGAGCAGTACTTC
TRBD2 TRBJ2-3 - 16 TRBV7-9 CASSLGLAGGTDTQYF TGTGCCAGCAGCTTAGGACTAGCGGGAGGCACAGATACGCAGTATTTT
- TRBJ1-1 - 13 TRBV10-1 CASSDNWGAEAFF TGCGCCAGCAGTGACAATTGGGGCGCTGAAGCTTTCTTT
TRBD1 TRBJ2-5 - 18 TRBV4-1 CASSQGGGYGTARETQYF TGCGCCAGCAGCCAAGGCGGTGGATACGGGACAGCTAGGGAGACCCAGTACTTC
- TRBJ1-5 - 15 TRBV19 CASSIFGVSNQPQHF TGTGCCAGTAGTATTTTCGGCGTTAGCAATCAGCCCCAGCATTTT
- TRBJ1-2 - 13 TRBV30 CAWSVSSPNGYTF TGTGCCTGGAGTGTTTCGAGTCCGAATGGCTACACCTTC
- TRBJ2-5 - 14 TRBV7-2 CASSYLGARETQYF TGTGCCAGCAGCTACTTGGGGGCTCGGGAGACCCAGTACTTC
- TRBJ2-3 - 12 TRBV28 CASSLDSDTQYF TGTGCCAGCAGCCTAGACTCAGATACGCAGTATTTT
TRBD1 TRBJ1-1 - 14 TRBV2 CASETQGARTEAFF TGTGCCAGCGAGACCCAGGGGGCAAGGACTGAAGCTTTCTTT
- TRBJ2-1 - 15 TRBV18 CASSPQRRSGNEQFF TGTGCCAGCTCACCACAGCGGAGGAGCGGCAATGAGCAGTTCTTC
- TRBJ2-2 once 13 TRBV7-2 CASSQKVAGELFF TGTGCCAGCAGCCAAAAGGTTGCCGGGGAGCTGTTTTTT
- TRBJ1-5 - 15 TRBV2 CASSPGLLSNQPQHF TGTGCCAGCAGCCCAGGGCTATTAAGCAATCAGCCCCAGCATTTT
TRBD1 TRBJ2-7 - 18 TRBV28 CASSSSPGGRIGAYEQYF TGTGCCAGCAGTTCCTCCCCAGGGGGCCGTATTGGAGCCTACGAGCAGTACTTC
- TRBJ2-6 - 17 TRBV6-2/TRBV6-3 CASSYGGQFSGANVLTF TGTGCCAGCAGTTACGGAGGACAGTTCTCTGGGGCCAACGTCCTGACTTTC
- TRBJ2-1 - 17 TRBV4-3 CASSQGGRLNSYNEQFF TGCGCCAGCAGCCAAGGCGGGCGATTGAATTCCTACAATGAGCAGTTCTTC
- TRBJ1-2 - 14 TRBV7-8 CASSTTFQGYGYTF TGTGCCAGCAGCACTACGTTCCAGGGCTATGGCTACACCTTC
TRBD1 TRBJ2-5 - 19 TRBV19 CASSIGGQSNPSTNGTQYF TGTGCCAGTAGTATAGGGGGACAGTCTAATCCCTCCACTAACGGGACCCAGTACTTC
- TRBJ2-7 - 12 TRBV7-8 CASSPIRYEQYF TGTGCCAGCAGCCCAATACGCTACGAGCAGTACTTC
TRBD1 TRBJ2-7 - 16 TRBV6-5 CASSYFPGQGTYEQYF TGTGCCAGCAGTTACTTCCCCGGACAGGGGACCTACGAGCAGTACTTC
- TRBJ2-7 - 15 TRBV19 CASSHRVSGNHEQYF TGTGCCAGTAGTCACAGGGTTTCGGGAAATCACGAGCAGTACTTC
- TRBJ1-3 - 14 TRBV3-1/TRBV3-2 CASSQLSSGNTIYF TGTGCCAGCAGCCAACTGAGCTCTGGAAACACCATATATTTT
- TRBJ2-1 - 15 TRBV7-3 CASSLGSSSYNEQFF TGTGCCAGCAGCTTAGGGTCCAGCTCCTACAATGAGCAGTTCTTC
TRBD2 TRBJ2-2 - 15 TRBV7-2 CASTLAGGYTGELFF TGTGCCAGCACCCTAGCGGGAGGTTACACCGGGGAGCTGTTTTTT
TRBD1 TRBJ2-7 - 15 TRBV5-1 CASRESGQSSYEQYF TGCGCCAGCAGAGAATCGGGACAGAGCTCCTACGAGCAGTACTTC
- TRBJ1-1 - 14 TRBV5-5 CASSLGGRDTEAFF TGTGCCAGCAGCTTGGGAGGCAGAGACACTGAAGCTTTCTTT
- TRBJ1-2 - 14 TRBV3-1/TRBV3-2 CASSQYTGIYGYTF TGTGCCAGCAGCCAATATACGGGAATCTATGGCTACACCTTC
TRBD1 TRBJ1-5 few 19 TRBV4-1 CASSQGVQGGWISNQPQHF TGCGCCAGCAGCCAAGGTGTTCAGGGGGGGTGGATAAGCAATCAGCCCCAGCATTTT
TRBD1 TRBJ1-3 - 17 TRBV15 CATSMGSQGASGNTIYF TGTGCCACCAGCATGGGATCACAGGGGGCGAGTGGAAACACCATATATTTT
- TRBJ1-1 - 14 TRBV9 CASSPGLLRTEAFF TGTGCCAGCAGCCCGGGACTCCTCAGAACTGAAGCTTTCTTT
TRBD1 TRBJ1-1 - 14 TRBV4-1 CASSRRDRNTEAFF TGCGCCAGCAGCCGTCGGGACAGGAACACTGAAGCTTTCTTT
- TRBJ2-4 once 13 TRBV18 CASSPGDRNIQYF TGTGCCAGCTCACCAGGTGACAGAAACATTCAGTACTTC
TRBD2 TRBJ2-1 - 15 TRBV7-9 CASSLGSGGENEQFF TGTGCCAGCAGCTTAGGTAGCGGGGGGGAGAATGAGCAGTTCTTC
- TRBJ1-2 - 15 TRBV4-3 CASSQDRAKGEGYTF TGCGCCAGCAGCCAAGATCGGGCGAAAGGGGAGGGCTACACCTTC
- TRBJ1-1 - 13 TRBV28 CASSPDERTKAFF TGTGCCAGTTCCCCCGACGAGCGGACCAAAGCTTTCTTT
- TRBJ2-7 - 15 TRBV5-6 CASSFGGRGSYEQYF TGTGCCAGCAGCTTTGGGGGCCGGGGCTCCTACGAGCAGTACTTC
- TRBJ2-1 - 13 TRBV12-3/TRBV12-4 CASSPRRYNEQFF TGTGCCAGCAGCCCCCGTCGGTACAATGAGCAGTTCTTC
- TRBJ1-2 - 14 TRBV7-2 CASTLYGPDYGYTF TGTGCCAGCACCCTTTACGGTCCGGACTATGGCTACACCTTC
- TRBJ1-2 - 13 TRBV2 CASSVSGSYGYTF TGTGCCAGCAGTGTATCAGGGAGCTATGGCTACACCTTC
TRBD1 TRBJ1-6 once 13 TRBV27 CASSPDRDSPLHF TGTGCCAGCAGTCCAGACAGGGATTCACCCCTCCACTTT